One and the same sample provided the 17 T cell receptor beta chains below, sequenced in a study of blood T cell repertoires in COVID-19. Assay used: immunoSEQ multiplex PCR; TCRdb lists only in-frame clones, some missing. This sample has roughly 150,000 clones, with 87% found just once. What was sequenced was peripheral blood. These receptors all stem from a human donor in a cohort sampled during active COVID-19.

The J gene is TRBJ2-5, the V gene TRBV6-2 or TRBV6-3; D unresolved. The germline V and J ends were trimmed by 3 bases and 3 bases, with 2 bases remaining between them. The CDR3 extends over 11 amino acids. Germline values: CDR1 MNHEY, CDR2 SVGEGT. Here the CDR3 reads CASSYKETQYF. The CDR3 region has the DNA TGTGCCAGCAGTTATAAAGAGACCCAGTACTTC.

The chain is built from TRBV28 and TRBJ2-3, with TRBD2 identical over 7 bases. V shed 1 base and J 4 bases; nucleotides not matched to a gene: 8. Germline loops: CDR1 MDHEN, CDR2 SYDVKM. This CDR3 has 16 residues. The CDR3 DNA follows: TGTGCCAGCAGTTTATTGTCGGGAGGAACCCCAGATACGCAGTATTTT. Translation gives CASSLLSGGTPDTQYF.

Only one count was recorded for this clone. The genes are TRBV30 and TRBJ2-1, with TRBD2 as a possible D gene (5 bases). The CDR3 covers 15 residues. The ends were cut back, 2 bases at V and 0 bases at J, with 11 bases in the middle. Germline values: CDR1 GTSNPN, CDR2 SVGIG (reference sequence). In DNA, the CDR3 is TGTGCCTGGAGTCCGGGGTTCAGCTCCTACAATGAGCAGTTCTTC. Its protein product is CAWSPGFSSYNEQFF.

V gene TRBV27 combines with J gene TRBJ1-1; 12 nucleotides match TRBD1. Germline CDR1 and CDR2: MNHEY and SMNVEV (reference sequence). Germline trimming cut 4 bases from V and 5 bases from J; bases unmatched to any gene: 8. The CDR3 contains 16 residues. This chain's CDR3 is CASSSPGQGAGTEAFF. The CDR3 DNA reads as TGTGCCAGCAGTTCGCCGGGACAGGGGGCCGGGACTGAAGCTTTCTTT.

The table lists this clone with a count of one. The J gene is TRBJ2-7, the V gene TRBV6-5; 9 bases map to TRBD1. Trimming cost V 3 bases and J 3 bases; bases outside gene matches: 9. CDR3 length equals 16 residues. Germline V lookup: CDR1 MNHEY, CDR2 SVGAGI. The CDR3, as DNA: TGTGCCAGCAGTTATGGGGACAGGGCGACAGGCTACGAGCAGTACTTC. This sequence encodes CASSYGDRATGYEQYF.

CDR3 sequence: CASSASSGGATDTQYF. The CDR3 coding sequence is TGTGCCAGCAGCGCGTCTAGCGGGGGGGCCACAGATACGCAGTATTTT. The rearrangement uses TRBV9 and TRBJ2-3, with 12 bases that match TRBD2. CDR1 and CDR2 from the germline V gene are SGDLS and YYNGEE. This CDR3 is built from 16 residues. The junction had 4 bases not matched to a gene; V was cut back by 3 bases and J by 2 bases.

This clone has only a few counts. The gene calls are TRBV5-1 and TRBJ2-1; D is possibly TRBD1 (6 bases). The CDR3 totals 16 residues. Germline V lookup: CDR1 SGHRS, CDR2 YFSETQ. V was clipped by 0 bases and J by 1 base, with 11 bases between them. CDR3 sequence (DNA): TGCGCCAGCAGCTTGGAGGGGCAGGGGTCCTACAATGAGCAGTTCTTC. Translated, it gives CASSLEGQGSYNEQFF.

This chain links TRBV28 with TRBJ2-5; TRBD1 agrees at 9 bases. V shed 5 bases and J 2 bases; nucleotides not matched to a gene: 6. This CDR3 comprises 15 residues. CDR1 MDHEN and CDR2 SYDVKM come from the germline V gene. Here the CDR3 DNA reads TGTGCCAGCAGTCCGACAGGGGGAGGGCAAGAGACCCAGTACTTC. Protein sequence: CASSPTGGGQETQYF.

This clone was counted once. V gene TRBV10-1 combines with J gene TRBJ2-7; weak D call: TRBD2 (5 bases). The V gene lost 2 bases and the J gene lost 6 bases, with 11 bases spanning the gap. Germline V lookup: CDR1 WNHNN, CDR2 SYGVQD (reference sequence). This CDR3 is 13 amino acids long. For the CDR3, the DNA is TGCGCCAGCAGTGAGGTTGCTAGCCGCGAGCAGTACTTC. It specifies CASSEVASREQYF.

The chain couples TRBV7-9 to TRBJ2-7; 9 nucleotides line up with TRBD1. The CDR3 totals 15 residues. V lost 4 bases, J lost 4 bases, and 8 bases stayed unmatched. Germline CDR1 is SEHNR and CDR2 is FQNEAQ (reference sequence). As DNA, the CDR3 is TGTGCCAGCAGCTCCGCCGGGACAGGGTCGTACGAGCAGTACTTC. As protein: CASSSAGTGSYEQYF. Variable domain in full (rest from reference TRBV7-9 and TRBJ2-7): DTGVSQNPRHKITKRGQNVTFRCDPISEHNRLYWYRQTLGQGPEFLTYFQNEAQLEKSRLLSDRFSAERPKGSFSTLEIQRTEQGDSAMYLCASSSAGTGSYEQYFGPGTRLTVT.

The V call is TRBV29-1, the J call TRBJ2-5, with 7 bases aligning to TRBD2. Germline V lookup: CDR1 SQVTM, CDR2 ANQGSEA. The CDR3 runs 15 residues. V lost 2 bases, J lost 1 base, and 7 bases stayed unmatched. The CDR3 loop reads CSVEMGGPLQETQYF. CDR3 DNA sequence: TGCAGCGTTGAAATGGGAGGGCCCCTCCAAGAGACCCAGTACTTC. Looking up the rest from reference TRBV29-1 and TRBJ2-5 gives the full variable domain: SAVISQKPSRDICQRGTSLTIQCQVDSQVTMMFWYRQQPGQSLTLIATANQGSEATYESGFVIDKFPISRPNLTFSTLTVSNMSPEDSSIYLCSVEMGGPLQETQYFGPGTRLLVL.

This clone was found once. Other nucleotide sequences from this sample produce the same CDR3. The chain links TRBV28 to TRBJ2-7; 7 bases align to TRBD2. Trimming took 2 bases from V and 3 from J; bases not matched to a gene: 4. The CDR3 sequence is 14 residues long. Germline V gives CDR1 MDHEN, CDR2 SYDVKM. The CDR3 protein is CASSLALADYEQYF. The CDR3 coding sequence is TGTGCCAGCAGTTTAGCGCTAGCGGACTACGAGCAGTACTTC.

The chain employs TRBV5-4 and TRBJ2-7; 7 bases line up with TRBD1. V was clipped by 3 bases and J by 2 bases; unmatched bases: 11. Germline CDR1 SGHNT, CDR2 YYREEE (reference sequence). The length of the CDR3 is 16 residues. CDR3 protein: CASSSPRQGQTYEQYF. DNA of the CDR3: TGTGCCAGCAGCTCACCCAGACAGGGCCAAACCTACGAGCAGTACTTC.

CDR3 DNA sequence: TGCGCCAGCAGCCTCATGAGTCCCGGGACCTACGAGCAGTACTTC. Amino acids: CASSLMSPGTYEQYF. V and J are TRBV4-1 and TRBJ2-7; tentative D call: TRBD2 (5 bases). The V and J ends lost 4 bases and 2 bases respectively, with 15 bases between them. The CDR3 spans 15 residues. Germline V gene lookup returns CDR1 MGHRA and CDR2 YSYEKL.

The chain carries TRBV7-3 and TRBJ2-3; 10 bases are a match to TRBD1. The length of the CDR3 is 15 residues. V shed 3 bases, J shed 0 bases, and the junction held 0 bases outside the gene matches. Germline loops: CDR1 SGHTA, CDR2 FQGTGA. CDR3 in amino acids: CASSLGQGSTDTQYF. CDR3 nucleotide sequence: TGTGCCAGCAGCTTGGGACAGGGGAGCACAGATACGCAGTATTTT.

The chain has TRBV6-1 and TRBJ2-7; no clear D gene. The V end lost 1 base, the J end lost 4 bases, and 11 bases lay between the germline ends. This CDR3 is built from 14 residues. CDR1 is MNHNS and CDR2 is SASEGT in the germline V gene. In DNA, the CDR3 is TGTGCCAGCAGTGAAGGAGGCGCTTGGTACGAGCAGTACTTC. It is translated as CASSEGGAWYEQYF.

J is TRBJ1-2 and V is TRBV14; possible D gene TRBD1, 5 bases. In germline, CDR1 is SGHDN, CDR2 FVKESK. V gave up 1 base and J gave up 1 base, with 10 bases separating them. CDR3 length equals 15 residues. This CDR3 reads CASSQGRGLNYGYTF. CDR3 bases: TGTGCCAGCAGCCAAGGAAGGGGACTTAACTATGGCTACACCTTC.